Sequencing of this TCR beta chain was carried out in a study of human T cells and chemical hapten exposure (dated by TCRdb to about 2021). About the investigation overall: For sensitization, 2% DPC in acetone was applied to a roughly 2 cm by roughly 2 cm area of upper inner arm skin. Blood samples were taken from patients before sensitization (week 0) and at 2, 6 and about 24 weeks after DPC sensitization. Patients additionally received weekly therapeutic DPC doses to the scalp throughout the roughly 25-week study period. Patch testing was done on the upper back using Finn chambers containing 0.01% DPC, and results were scored after 6 days according to International Contact Dermatitis Research Group standards. Libraries were pooled for sequencing, and variation in per-sample TCR yields was attributed mainly to small differences in library volumes within the pool. The mostly female patient cohort included alopecia areata with under or over 50% scalp involvement, alopecia totalis and alopecia universalis. For TCR sequencing, blood came from 25 to 35 alopecia patients at anywhere from one to four time points (pre-sensitization, 2, 6 and 24 weeks). In alopecia patients, the study followed how the peripheral blood TCR repertoire changed in vivo over primary and secondary sensitization to diphenylcyclopropenone (DPC), a hapten. General conclusions and limits of the study: Repeated subsampling changed both the strength of the expansion versus patch-test correlation and the threshold at which that correlation became significant. Expanded TCRs formed significantly more large CDR3 similarity clusters than pre-sensitization or healthy control sets, consistent with antigen-driven responses. The number of PT1 expanded TCRs positively correlated with patch test score, significant at thresholds 8, 16 and 32 but not 4. Alopecia, a presumed autoimmune disease, was present in all patients, so the immune response of the patients might differ from that of healthy individuals. The number of TCRs above 1 in 1000 frequency did not change with DPC sensitization; there was no evidence of global repertoire structure alterations.

To prepare the library, RACE was applied. Instrument used: NextSeq 500. During library preparation, unique molecular identifiers were attached to individual cDNA molecules so that TCRs could be counted quantitatively and reproducibly. Each blood RNA sample was used to sequence both TCR alpha and TCR beta chains. Under the source paper's analysis protocol: The median number of TCRs per sample was roughly 100,000, ranging from 23,224 to 690,600. V, J and CDR3 annotation of the TCR reads was carried out using the Decombinator software suite. For the PS versus PT1 abundance plots, all samples were subsampled to the same number of TCRs (28,000). Expanded TCRs were defined as absent before sensitization and observed at least eight times at the 2-week time point. TCRdb itself trimmed the public reads at Q25 with fastp, ran MiXCR and retained productive beta chains. Rows are combined by CDR3 protein, so each entry shows the most common genes and DNA. The V and J calls reflect TCRdb's pipeline rather than the authors' work. In this sample the table shows 150,000 to 200,000 distinct CDR3 sequences, 20% to 25% of which occur a single time. The ten largest clonotypes hold roughly 6.7% of the sample.

This specimen's time point label, per the study, means: patch test 1, 2 weeks after DPC sensitization. According to the study, the label for this sample's treatment or condition signals: therapeutic diphenylcyclopropenone sensitization with weekly scalp DPC. At each patch-test visit, blood was drawn before the patch test was applied. Patients were eligible if aged 18 to 70, diagnosed with alopecia and judged suitable for DPC therapy, and pregnant patients were excluded. Total RNA was extracted from unfractionated whole blood that had been collected in Tempus Blood RNA tubes. Inclusive of the bounding cysteine and phenylalanine, the CDR3 is 15 residues long. Only the CDR3 region is kept as DNA, spanning 45 bases read in frame from base 1. CDR1 SGHKS and CDR2 YYEKEE were looked up in the germline V gene (reference sequence). The germline V and J ends show losses of 0 bases and 6 bases respectively, and no gene match explains 6 bases of the junction.

A few counts support this clonotype. Its target antigen remains unknown. Base qualities are not recorded, but no much larger clone differs from it by a single base. The TCR sequence derives from a woman in her fifties or sixties with alopecia areata. Some clones in this sample may be carry-over from other donors' samples. In this chain, TRBV5-5 is recombined with TRBJ2-1, with 7 junctional bases fitting TRBD1. Here the sequenced sample was whole blood, taken in connection with sensitization to the hapten diphenylcyclopropenone (DPC). The CDR3 reads as follows: CASSLDPWDSNEQFF. The DNA is TGTGCCAGCAGCTTGGACCCCTGGGACAGCAATGAGCAGTTCTTC.